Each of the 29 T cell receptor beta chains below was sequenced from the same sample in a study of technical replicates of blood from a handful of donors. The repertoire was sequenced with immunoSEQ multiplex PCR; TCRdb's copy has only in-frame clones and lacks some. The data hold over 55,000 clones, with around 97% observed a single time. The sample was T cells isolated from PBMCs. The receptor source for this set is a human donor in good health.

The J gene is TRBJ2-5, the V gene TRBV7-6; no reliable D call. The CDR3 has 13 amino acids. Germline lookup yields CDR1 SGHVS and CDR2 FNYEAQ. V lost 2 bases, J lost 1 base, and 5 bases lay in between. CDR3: CASSLLAQETQYF. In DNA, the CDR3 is TGTGCCAGCAGCTTATTGGCCCAAGAGACCCAGTACTTC.

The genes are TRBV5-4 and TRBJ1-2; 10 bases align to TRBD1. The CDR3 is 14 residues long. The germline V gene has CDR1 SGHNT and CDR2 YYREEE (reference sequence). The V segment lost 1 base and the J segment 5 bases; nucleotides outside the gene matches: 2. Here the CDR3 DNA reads TGTGCCAGCAGCTTGTCGGGACAGGGGTATGGCTACACCTTC. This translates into CASSLSGQGYGYTF.

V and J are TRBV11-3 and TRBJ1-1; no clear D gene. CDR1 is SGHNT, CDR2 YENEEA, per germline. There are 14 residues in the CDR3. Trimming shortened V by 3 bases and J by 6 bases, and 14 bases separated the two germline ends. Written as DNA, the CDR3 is TGTGCCAGCAGCTTGGAGGGTGCAGCCCCTGAAGCTTTCTTT. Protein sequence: CASSLEGAAPEAFF. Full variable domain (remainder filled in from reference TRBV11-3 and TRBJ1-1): EAGVVQSPRYKIIEKKQPVAFWCNPISGHNTLYWYLQNLGQGPELLIRYENEEAVDDSQLPKDRFSAERLKGVDSTLKIQPAELGDSAVYLCASSLEGAAPEAFFGQGTRLTVV.

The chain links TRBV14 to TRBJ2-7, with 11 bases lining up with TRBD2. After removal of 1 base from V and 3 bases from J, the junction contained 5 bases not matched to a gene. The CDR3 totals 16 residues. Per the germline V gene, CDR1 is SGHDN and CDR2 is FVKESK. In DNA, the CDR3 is TGTGCCAGCAGCCAAGTCCTAGCGGGAGGTTTCTACGAGCAGTACTTC. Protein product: CASSQVLAGGFYEQYF.

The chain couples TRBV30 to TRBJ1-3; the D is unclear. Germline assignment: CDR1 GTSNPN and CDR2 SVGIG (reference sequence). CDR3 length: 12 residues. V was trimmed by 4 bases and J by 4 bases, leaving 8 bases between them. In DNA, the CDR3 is TGTGCCTGGATAACCCTAGGAAACACCATATATTTT. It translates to CAWITLGNTIYF.

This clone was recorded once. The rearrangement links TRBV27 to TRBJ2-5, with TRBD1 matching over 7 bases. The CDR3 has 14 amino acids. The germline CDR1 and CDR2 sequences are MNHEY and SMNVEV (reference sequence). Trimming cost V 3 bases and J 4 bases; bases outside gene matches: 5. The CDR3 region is CASSLGTERETQYF. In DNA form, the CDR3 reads TGTGCCAGCAGTTTGGGGACAGAGCGAGAGACCCAGTACTTC.

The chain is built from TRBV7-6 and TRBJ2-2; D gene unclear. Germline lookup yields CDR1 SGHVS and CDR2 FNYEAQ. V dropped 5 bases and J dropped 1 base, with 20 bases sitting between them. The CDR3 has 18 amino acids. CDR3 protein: CASSRKPGTTMNTGELFF. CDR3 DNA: TGTGCCAGCAGCCGGAAGCCGGGTACAACTATGAACACCGGGGAGCTGTTTTTT.

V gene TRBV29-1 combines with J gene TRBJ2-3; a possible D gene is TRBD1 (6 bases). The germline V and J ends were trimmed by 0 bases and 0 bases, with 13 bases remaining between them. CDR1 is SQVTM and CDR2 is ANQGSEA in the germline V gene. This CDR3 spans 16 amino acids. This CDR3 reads CSVEEYGTKSTDTQYF. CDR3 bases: TGCAGCGTTGAAGAATACGGGACAAAAAGCACAGATACGCAGTATTTT.

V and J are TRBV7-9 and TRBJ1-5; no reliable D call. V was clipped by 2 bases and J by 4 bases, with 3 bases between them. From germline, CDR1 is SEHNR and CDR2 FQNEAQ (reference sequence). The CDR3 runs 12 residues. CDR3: CASSLQNQPQHF. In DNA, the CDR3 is TGTGCCAGCAGCTTACAGAATCAGCCCCAGCATTTT.

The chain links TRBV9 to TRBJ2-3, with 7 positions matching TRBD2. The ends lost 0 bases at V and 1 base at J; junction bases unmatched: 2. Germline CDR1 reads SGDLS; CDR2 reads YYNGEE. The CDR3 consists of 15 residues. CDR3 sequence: CASSVGAGGTDTQYF. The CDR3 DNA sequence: TGTGCCAGCAGCGTAGGGGCGGGGGGCACAGATACGCAGTATTTT.

The CDR3 is CASSARTGNTEAFF. In DNA form, the CDR3 reads TGTGCCAGCAGCGCCCGTACAGGAAACACTGAAGCTTTCTTT. The chain recombines TRBV11-3 with TRBJ1-1; D perhaps matches TRBD1 (5 bases). Per the germline V gene, CDR1 is SGHNT and CDR2 is YENEEA. The CDR3 has 14 amino acids. Trimming took 5 bases from V and 2 from J, leaving 12 bases between them.

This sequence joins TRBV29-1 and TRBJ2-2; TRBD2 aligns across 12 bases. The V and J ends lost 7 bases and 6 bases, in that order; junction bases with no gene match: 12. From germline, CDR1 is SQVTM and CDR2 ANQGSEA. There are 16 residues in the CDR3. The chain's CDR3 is CSAIDLAGGFSGELFF. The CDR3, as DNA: TGCAGCGCTATCGATCTAGCGGGAGGGTTCTCCGGGGAGCTGTTTTTT.

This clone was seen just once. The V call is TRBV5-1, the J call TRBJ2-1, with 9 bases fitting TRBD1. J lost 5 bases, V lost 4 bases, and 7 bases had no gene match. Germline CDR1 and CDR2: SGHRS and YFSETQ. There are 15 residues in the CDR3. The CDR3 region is CASSIDRGANNEQFF. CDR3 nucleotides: TGCGCCAGCAGCATCGACAGGGGGGCGAACAATGAGCAGTTCTTC.

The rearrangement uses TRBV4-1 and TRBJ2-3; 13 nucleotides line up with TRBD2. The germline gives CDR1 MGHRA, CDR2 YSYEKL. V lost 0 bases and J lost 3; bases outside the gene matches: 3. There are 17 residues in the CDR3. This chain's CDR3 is CASSQEWTSGGTDTQYF. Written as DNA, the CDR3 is TGCGCCAGCAGCCAAGAGTGGACTAGCGGGGGAACAGATACGCAGTATTTT.

This CDR3 is CASSPSPDYRQETQYF. CDR3 sequence (DNA): TGTGCCAGCAGCCCCTCGCCGGACTATCGACAAGAGACCCAGTACTTC. The rearrangement uses TRBV7-2 and TRBJ2-5, with D perhaps TRBD2 (6 bases). CDR1 is SGHTA, CDR2 FQGNSA, per germline. The V end lost 5 bases, the J end lost 2 bases, and 18 bases lay between the germline ends. The CDR3 contains 16 residues.

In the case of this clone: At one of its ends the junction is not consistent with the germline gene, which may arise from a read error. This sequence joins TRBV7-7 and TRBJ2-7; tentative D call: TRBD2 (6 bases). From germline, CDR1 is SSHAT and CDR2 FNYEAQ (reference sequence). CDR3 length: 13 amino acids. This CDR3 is CASSEGLSYEQYF. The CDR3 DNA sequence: TGTGCTAGCAGCGAGGGACTGTCCTACGAGCAGTACTTC.

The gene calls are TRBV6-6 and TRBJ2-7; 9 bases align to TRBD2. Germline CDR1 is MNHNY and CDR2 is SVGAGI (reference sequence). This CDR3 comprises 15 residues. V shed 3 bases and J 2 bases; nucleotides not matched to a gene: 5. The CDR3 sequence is CASSYHAGGPYEQYF. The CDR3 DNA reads TGTGCCAGCAGTTATCATGCGGGAGGGCCCTACGAGCAGTACTTC.

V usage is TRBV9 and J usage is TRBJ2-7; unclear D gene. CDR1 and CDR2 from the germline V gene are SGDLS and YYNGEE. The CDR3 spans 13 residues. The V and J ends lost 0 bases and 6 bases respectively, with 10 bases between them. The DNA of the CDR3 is TGTGCCAGCAGCGTAGGGATCTGGAGCGAGCAGTACTTC. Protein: CASSVGIWSEQYF.

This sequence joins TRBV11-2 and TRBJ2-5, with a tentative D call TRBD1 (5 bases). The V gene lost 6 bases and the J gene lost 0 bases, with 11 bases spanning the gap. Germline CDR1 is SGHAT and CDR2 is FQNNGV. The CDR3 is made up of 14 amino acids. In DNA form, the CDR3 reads TGTGCCAGCAGACCCACAGGTTACCAAGAGACCCAGTACTTC. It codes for CASRPTGYQETQYF.

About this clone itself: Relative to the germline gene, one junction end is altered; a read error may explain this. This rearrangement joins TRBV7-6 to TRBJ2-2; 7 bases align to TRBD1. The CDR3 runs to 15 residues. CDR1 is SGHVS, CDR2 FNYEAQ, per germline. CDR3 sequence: CASSPLTGNAGELFF. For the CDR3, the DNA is TGTGCCAGCAGCCCGCTGACAGGGAACGCCGGGGAGCTGTTTTTT.

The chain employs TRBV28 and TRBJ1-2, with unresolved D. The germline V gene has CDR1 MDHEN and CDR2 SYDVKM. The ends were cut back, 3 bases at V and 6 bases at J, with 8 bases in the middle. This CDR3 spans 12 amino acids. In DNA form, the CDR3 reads TGTGCCAGCAGTTTGTACCGCGATGGCTACACCTTC. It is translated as CASSLYRDGYTF.

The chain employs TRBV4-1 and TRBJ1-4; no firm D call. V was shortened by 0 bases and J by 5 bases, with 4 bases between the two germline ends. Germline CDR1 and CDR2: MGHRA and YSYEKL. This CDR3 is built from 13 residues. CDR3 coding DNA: TGCGCCAGCAGCCAAGAGGGCAATGAAAAACTGTTTTTT. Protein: CASSQEGNEKLFF.

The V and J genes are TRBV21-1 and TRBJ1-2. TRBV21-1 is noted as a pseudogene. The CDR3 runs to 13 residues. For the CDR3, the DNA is TGTGCCAGCAGAACCGGGTCCCACTATGGCTACACCTTC. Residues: CASRTGSHYGYTF.

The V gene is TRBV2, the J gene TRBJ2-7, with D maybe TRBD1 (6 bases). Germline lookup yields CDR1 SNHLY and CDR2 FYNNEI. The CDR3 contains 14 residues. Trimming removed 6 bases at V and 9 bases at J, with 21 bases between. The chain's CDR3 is CASSESRGDFGQYF. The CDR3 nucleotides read TGTGCCAGCAGCGAGAGCAGGGGCGATTTCGGGCAGTACTTC.

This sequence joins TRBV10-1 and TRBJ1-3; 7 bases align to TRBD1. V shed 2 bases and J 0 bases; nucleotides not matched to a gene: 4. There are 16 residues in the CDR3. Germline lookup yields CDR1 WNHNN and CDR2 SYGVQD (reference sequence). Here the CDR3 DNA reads TGCGCCAGCAGTGAGCAGGGGACAGACTCTGGAAACACCATATATTTT. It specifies CASSEQGTDSGNTIYF.

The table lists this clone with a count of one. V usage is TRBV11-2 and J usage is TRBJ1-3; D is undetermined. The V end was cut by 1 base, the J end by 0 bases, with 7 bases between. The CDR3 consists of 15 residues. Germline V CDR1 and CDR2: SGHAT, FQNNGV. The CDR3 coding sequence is TGTGCCAGCAGCTTAGCAGGAAACTCTGGAAACACCATATATTTT. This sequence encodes CASSLAGNSGNTIYF.

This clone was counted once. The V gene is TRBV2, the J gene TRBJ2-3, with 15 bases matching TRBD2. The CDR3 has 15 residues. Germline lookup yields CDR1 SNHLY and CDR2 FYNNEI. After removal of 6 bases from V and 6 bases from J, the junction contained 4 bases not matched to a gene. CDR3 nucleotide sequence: TGTGCCAGCAGACCAGGACTAGCGGGGGGGGATACGCAGTATTTT. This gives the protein CASRPGLAGGDTQYF.

The DNA of the CDR3 is TGTGCCAGCAGTGAGTTAGCGGGGGGGCCGGTCAATGAGCAGTTCTTC. Translating gives CASSELAGGPVNEQFF. V and J are TRBV25-1 and TRBJ2-1; 11 bases match TRBD2. CDR1 MGHDK and CDR2 SYGVNS come from the germline V gene. V trimming: 3 bases; J trimming: 6 bases; junction bases outside the gene matches: 7. This CDR3 is 16 amino acids long. The whole variable domain, filled in from reference TRBV25-1 and TRBJ2-1, reads EADIYQTPRYLVIGTGKKITLECSQTMGHDKMYWYQQDPGMELHLIHYSYGVNSTEKGDLSSESTVSRIRTEHFPLTLESARPSHTSQYLCASSELAGGPVNEQFFGPGTRLTVL.

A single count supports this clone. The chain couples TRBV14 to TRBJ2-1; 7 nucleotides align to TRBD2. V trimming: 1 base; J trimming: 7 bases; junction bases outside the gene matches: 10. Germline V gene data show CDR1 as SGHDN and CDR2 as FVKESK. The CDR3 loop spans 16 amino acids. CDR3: CASSQVRGFVWNEQFF. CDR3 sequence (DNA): TGTGCCAGCAGCCAAGTGCGGGGGTTCGTCTGGAATGAGCAGTTCTTC.